This is a list of T cell receptor beta chains from one sample in a study of cytomegalovirus exposure and HLA in healthy donors. Produced via immunoSEQ multiplex PCR; TCRdb's table is partial and in-frame only. This table holds 250,000 or so clones, around 90% found once. The source material was PBMCs. Every receptor here comes from a girl aged 2-10 years in good health and CMV-seronegative. The CDR3 runs from the conserved cysteine through the conserved F or W. D genes are given only for firm matches. Clone size, where shown, is once, few, many, or a class for clones that have expanded.

d_gene: -; abundance: -; j_gene: TRBJ2-3; v_gene: TRBV13; CDR3nt: TGTGCCAGTAACCCGAGCGGCTCCGGGGCAGATACGCAGTATTTT; CDR3aa: CASNPSGSGADTQYF
d_gene: -; abundance: -; j_gene: TRBJ2-3; v_gene: TRBV19; CDR3nt: TGTGCCAGTAGTACCCACCTGGGGGCGACCACAGATACGCAGTATTTT; CDR3aa: CASSTHLGATTDTQYF
d_gene: -; abundance: -; j_gene: TRBJ1-1; v_gene: TRBV11-2; CDR3nt: TGTGCCAGCACCATAGTAACAGGGAAAGTCGACACTGAAGCTTTCTTT; CDR3aa: CASTIVTGKVDTEAFF
d_gene: -; abundance: -; j_gene: TRBJ2-7; v_gene: TRBV23-1; CDR3nt: TGCGCCAGCAGTCAAAAGGAAACAGAAACCTACGAGCAGTACTTC; CDR3aa: CASSQKETETYEQYF
d_gene: TRBD2; abundance: -; j_gene: TRBJ2-2; v_gene: TRBV2; CDR3nt: TGTGCCAGCATAGCGGGAGTTTATCCCGGGGAGCTGTTTTTT; CDR3aa: CASIAGVYPGELFF
d_gene: -; abundance: -; j_gene: TRBJ2-1; v_gene: TRBV20-1; CDR3nt: TGCAGTGCCACGACTAGCAATGAGCAGTTCTTC; CDR3aa: CSATTSNEQFF
d_gene: TRBD2; abundance: -; j_gene: TRBJ2-5; v_gene: TRBV7-9; CDR3nt: TGTGCCAGCAGCTTAGTGCAGCGGGGGGGTCAAGAGACCCAGTACTTC; CDR3aa: CASSLVQRGGQETQYF
d_gene: -; abundance: -; j_gene: TRBJ2-7; v_gene: TRBV7-9; CDR3nt: TGTGCCAGCAGCCCGACTAGCTCCTACGAGCAGTACTTC; CDR3aa: CASSPTSSYEQYF
d_gene: -; abundance: -; j_gene: TRBJ2-1; v_gene: TRBV6-1; CDR3nt: TGTGCCAGCGGAGCGGCGGGCTACAATGAGCAGTTCTTC; CDR3aa: CASGAAGYNEQFF
d_gene: -; abundance: -; j_gene: TRBJ1-5; v_gene: TRBV28; CDR3nt: TGTGCCAGCAGTTTAATTGGCCAGTATAGCAATCAGCCCCAGCATTTT; CDR3aa: CASSLIGQYSNQPQHF
d_gene: TRBD1; abundance: -; j_gene: TRBJ1-5; v_gene: TRBV19; CDR3nt: TGTGCCAGTAGCACAGTCCCGGGACAGGGGCGAGATTATAGCAATCAGCCCCAGCATTTT; CDR3aa: CASSTVPGQGRDYSNQPQHF
d_gene: -; abundance: -; j_gene: TRBJ2-7; v_gene: TRBV28; CDR3nt: TGTGCCAGCAGCTCCGATGTTAGCCCATTGCCCTACGAGCAGTACTTC; CDR3aa: CASSSDVSPLPYEQYF
d_gene: -; abundance: -; j_gene: TRBJ1-2; v_gene: TRBV28; CDR3nt: TGTGCCACCAGGGAGTATGGCTACACCTTC; CDR3aa: CATREYGYTF
d_gene: -; abundance: -; j_gene: TRBJ2-6; v_gene: TRBV5-1; CDR3nt: TGCGCCAGCAGCTTGGACAGGGCAACTGGGGCCAACGTCCTGACTTTC; CDR3aa: CASSLDRATGANVLTF
d_gene: -; abundance: -; j_gene: TRBJ1-2; v_gene: TRBV5-5; CDR3nt: TGTGCCAGCAGCTCACTCACAACAGGGTTTGGCTACACCTTC; CDR3aa: CASSSLTTGFGYTF
d_gene: TRBD2; abundance: -; j_gene: TRBJ2-7; v_gene: TRBV10-1; CDR3nt: TGCGCCAGCGGAGAAGGCGGGGGGAGAGAGCAGTACTTC; CDR3aa: CASGEGGGREQYF
d_gene: TRBD2; abundance: -; j_gene: TRBJ2-2; v_gene: TRBV11-1; CDR3nt: TGTGCCAGCAGCCCAGCTAGCGGGGTCGGGCTCACCGGGGAGCTGTTTTTT; CDR3aa: CASSPASGVGLTGELFF
d_gene: TRBD1; abundance: -; j_gene: TRBJ1-6; v_gene: TRBV6-1; CDR3nt: TGTGCCAGCAGTGAAAGGGCCATGGACAGGGGGTTCGCCTATAATTCACCCCTCCACTTT; CDR3aa: CASSERAMDRGFAYNSPLHF
d_gene: TRBD1; abundance: once; j_gene: TRBJ1-6; v_gene: TRBV18; CDR3nt: TGTGCCAGCTCACCAGGGAAACAGGGGAGTTCACCCCTCCACTTT; CDR3aa: CASSPGKQGSSPLHF
d_gene: -; abundance: -; j_gene: TRBJ1-2; v_gene: TRBV7-9; CDR3nt: TGTGCCAGCAGCAGAGTAGATTCCTATGGCTACACCTTC; CDR3aa: CASSRVDSYGYTF
d_gene: TRBD1; abundance: -; j_gene: TRBJ1-2; v_gene: TRBV5-4; CDR3nt: TGTGCCAGCAGCTTGGACAGGGGGACCTATGGCTACACCTTC; CDR3aa: CASSLDRGTYGYTF
d_gene: -; abundance: -; j_gene: TRBJ1-2; v_gene: TRBV13; CDR3nt: TGTGCCAGCAGCTTTCCCCAAAGCAAAGGCTACACCTTC; CDR3aa: CASSFPQSKGYTF
d_gene: TRBD2; abundance: -; j_gene: TRBJ2-5; v_gene: TRBV11-2; CDR3nt: TGTGCCAGCAGCTTAGGGAGGGGTAGCGGGGGCCTGGAAGAGACCCAGTACTTC; CDR3aa: CASSLGRGSGGLEETQYF
d_gene: -; abundance: once; j_gene: TRBJ1-5; v_gene: TRBV15; CDR3nt: TGTGCCACCAGCAGAGTGGGGACAAATAATCAGCCCCAGCATTTT; CDR3aa: CATSRVGTNNQPQHF
d_gene: -; abundance: once; j_gene: TRBJ1-1; v_gene: TRBV9; CDR3nt: TGTGCCAGCAGCGTACAGGCCCTAAACACTGAAGCTTTCTTT; CDR3aa: CASSVQALNTEAFF
d_gene: -; abundance: few; j_gene: TRBJ2-3; v_gene: TRBV30; CDR3nt: TGTGCCTGGAGCGTAAATACAGATACGCAGTATTTT; CDR3aa: CAWSVNTDTQYF
d_gene: TRBD1; abundance: -; j_gene: TRBJ2-7; v_gene: TRBV7-9; CDR3nt: TGTTCCAGCAGCCCGGGACAGGGGACGTGGGAGCAGTACTTC; CDR3aa: CSSSPGQGTWEQYF
d_gene: -; abundance: -; j_gene: TRBJ2-1; v_gene: TRBV20-1; CDR3nt: TGCAGTGCTACACTAGTCAATGAGCAGTTCTTC; CDR3aa: CSATLVNEQFF
d_gene: -; abundance: -; j_gene: TRBJ1-2; v_gene: TRBV4-1; CDR3nt: TGCGCCAGCAGCCAAGATTCAGGGGACGGCTACACCTTC; CDR3aa: CASSQDSGDGYTF
d_gene: TRBD1; abundance: -; j_gene: TRBJ2-7; v_gene: TRBV6-6; CDR3nt: TGTGCCAGCAGTGACAGGGGTCACGAGCAGTACTTC; CDR3aa: CASSDRGHEQYF
d_gene: -; abundance: -; j_gene: TRBJ1-5; v_gene: TRBV5-8; CDR3nt: TGTGCCAGCAGCTCTGACAGTACCGTTAATCAGCCCCAGCATTTT; CDR3aa: CASSSDSTVNQPQHF
d_gene: TRBD2; abundance: once; j_gene: TRBJ2-3; v_gene: TRBV6-1; CDR3nt: TGTGCCAGCAGTTCCGGGACTAGCGGCACAGATACGCAGTATTTT; CDR3aa: CASSSGTSGTDTQYF
d_gene: -; abundance: -; j_gene: TRBJ2-1; v_gene: TRBV29-1; CDR3nt: TGCAGCGTTGACTCCGGTAGCTCCTACAATGAGCAGTTCTTC; CDR3aa: CSVDSGSSYNEQFF
d_gene: -; abundance: -; j_gene: TRBJ2-7; v_gene: TRBV13; CDR3nt: TGTGCCAGCAGCTTAAATGAGGGAGAGCAGTACTTC; CDR3aa: CASSLNEGEQYF
d_gene: -; abundance: once; j_gene: TRBJ1-1; v_gene: TRBV19; CDR3nt: TGTGCCAGTAGTATACCGGGGGTGAACACTGAAGCTTTCTTT; CDR3aa: CASSIPGVNTEAFF
d_gene: -; abundance: -; j_gene: TRBJ2-1; v_gene: TRBV9; CDR3nt: TGTGCCAGCAGCCTACGGGGCGGGGGCCCTATCAATGAGCAGTTCTTC; CDR3aa: CASSLRGGGPINEQFF
d_gene: -; abundance: -; j_gene: TRBJ2-7; v_gene: TRBV18; CDR3nt: TGTGCCAGCTCACCTCTCCACGGGGCGGGGAACTCCTACGAGCAGTACTTC; CDR3aa: CASSPLHGAGNSYEQYF
d_gene: TRBD2; abundance: -; j_gene: TRBJ2-1; v_gene: TRBV5-1; CDR3nt: TGCGCCAGCAGCTGGACTAGCGGCACCTACAATGAGCAGTTCTTC; CDR3aa: CASSWTSGTYNEQFF
d_gene: TRBD2; abundance: -; j_gene: TRBJ2-5; v_gene: TRBV29-1; CDR3nt: TGCAGCGCCGCCCCCGGGTCGGGACTACTCTCCGGGGGGACCCAGTACTTC; CDR3aa: CSAAPGSGLLSGGTQYF
d_gene: -; abundance: -; j_gene: TRBJ2-7; v_gene: TRBV27; CDR3nt: TGTGCCCTCGGGACTCCACGGGGAGAGCAGTACTTC; CDR3aa: CALGTPRGEQYF
d_gene: TRBD1; abundance: -; j_gene: TRBJ2-7; v_gene: TRBV19; CDR3nt: TGTGCCAGTTCCGGGACAGGGTCCGAGCAGTACTTC; CDR3aa: CASSGTGSEQYF
d_gene: -; abundance: -; j_gene: TRBJ2-2; v_gene: TRBV21-1; CDR3nt: TGTGCCAGCGAGGACAGGGGGAGCGGGGAGCTGTTTTTT; CDR3aa: CASEDRGSGELFF